This T cell receptor beta chain was documented in a study of cytotoxic CD8 clonotypes in ibrutinib-treated CLL. Whole-study context: Median treatment time before response sampling was over ten months, range 6 to 36. Study-wide results and caveats: Public clonotypes showed up rarely, and on treatment they shrank or held steady. Clonality grew at ibrutinib response; at progression, it decreased back toward baseline.

The germline V and J ends were trimmed by 7 bases and 2 bases, with 15 bases remaining between them. The germline V gene has CDR1 SEHNR and CDR2 FQNEAQ (reference sequence). CDR3 length: 14 residues. Worth noting for this clone: The target antigen is unknown.

Depths of 1 in 200,000 to 1 in 1 million T cells were the sequencing target. Assay used: immunoSEQ multiplex PCR; TCRdb lists only in-frame clones, some missing. In the table there are 250,000 to 350,000 clones, around 76% of which are singletons. Source: PBMCs, taken at disease progression, from a patient treated with ibrutinib. The TCR was taken from a human donor with chronic lymphocytic leukemia. The V gene is TRBV7-9, the J gene TRBJ2-7, with D perhaps assigned TRBD1 or TRBD2 (5 bases each). The CDR3 loop reads CASIARDGTYEQYF. The CDR3 nucleotides read TGTGCCAGCATCGCCCGGGACGGGACCTACGAGCAGTACTTC.